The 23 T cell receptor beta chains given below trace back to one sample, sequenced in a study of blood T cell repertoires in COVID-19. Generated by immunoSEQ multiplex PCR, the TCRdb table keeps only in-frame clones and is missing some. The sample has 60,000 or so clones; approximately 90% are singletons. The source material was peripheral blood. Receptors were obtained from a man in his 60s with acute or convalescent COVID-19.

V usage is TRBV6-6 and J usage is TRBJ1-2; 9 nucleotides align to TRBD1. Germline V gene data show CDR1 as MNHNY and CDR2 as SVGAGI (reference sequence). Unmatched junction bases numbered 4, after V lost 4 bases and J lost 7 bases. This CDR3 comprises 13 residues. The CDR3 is CASSSDRGTGYTF. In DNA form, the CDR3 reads TGTGCCAGCAGTTCGGACAGGGGAACTGGCTACACCTTC.

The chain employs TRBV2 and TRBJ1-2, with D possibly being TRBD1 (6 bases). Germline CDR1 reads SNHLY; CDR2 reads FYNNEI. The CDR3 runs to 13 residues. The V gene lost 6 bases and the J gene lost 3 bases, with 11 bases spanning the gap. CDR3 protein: CASRVRGDYGYTF. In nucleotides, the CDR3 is TGTGCCAGCAGGGTCAGGGGAGACTATGGCTACACCTTC.

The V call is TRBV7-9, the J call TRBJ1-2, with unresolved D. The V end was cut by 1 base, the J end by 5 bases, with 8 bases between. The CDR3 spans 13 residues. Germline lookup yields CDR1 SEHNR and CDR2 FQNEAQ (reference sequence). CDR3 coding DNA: TGTGCCAGCAGCTTAGATACTGAGTATGGCTACACCTTC. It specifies CASSLDTEYGYTF.

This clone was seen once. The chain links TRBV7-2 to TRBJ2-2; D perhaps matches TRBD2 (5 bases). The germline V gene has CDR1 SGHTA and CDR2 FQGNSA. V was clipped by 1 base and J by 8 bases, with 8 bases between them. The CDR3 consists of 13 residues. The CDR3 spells CASSLVRGGELFF. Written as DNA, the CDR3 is TGTGCCAGCAGCTTAGTCCGGGGAGGGGAGCTGTTTTTT. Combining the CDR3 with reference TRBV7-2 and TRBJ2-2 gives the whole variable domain GAGVSQSPSNKVTEKGKDVELRCDPISGHTALYWYRQSLGQGLEFLIYFQGNSAPDKSGLPSDRFSAERTGGSVSTLTIQRTQQEDSAVYLCASSLVRGGELFFGEGSRLTVL.

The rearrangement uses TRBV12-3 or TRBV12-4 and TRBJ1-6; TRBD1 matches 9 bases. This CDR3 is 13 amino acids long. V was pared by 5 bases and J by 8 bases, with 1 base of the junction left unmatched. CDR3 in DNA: TGTGCCAGCAGTAGGACAGGGGATTCACCCCTCCACTTT. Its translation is CASSRTGDSPLHF.

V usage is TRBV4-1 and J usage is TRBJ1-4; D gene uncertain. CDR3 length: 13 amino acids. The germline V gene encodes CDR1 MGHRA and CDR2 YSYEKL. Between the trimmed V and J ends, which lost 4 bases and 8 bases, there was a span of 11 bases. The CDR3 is CASSPEPGEKLFF. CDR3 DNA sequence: TGCGCCAGCAGCCCGGAACCGGGGGAAAAACTGTTTTTT.

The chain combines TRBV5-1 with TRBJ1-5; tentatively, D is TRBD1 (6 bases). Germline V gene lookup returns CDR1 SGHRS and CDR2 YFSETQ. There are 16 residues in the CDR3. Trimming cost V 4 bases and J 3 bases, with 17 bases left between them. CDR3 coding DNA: TGCGCCAGCAGCCCGGGCCTACAGGGACACAATCAGCCCCAGCATTTT. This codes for CASSPGLQGHNQPQHF.

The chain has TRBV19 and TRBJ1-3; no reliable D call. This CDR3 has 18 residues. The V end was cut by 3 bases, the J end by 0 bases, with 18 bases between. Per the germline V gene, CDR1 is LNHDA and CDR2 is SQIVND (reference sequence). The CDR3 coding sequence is TGTGCCAGTAGTATCGTCCCGGAGGCCAGTACCTCTGGAAACACCATATATTTT. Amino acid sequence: CASSIVPEASTSGNTIYF.

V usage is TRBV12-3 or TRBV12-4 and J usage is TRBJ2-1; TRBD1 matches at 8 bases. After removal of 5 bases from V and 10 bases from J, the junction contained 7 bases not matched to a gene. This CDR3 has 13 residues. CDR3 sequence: CASSRTGSWEQFF. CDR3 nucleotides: TGTGCCAGCAGTCGGACAGGGTCCTGGGAGCAGTTCTTC.

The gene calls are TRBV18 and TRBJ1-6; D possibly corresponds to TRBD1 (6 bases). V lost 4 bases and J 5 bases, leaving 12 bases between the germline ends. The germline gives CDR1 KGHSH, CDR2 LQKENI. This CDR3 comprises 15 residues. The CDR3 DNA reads TGTGCCAGCTCACTCGGGGGGGCAGATAATTCACCCCTCCACTTT. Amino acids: CASSLGGADNSPLHF.

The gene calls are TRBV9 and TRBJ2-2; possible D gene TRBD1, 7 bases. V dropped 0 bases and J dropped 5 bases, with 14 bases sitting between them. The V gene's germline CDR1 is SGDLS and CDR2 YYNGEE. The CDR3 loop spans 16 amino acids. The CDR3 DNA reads TGTGCCAGCAGCGTAGGGGTCAGGGGGGATACCGGGGAGCTGTTTTTT. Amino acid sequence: CASSVGVRGDTGELFF.

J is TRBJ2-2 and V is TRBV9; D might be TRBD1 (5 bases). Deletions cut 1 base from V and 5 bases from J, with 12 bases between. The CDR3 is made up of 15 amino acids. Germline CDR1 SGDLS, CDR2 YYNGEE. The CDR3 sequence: CASSVLDSLTGELFF. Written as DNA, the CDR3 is TGTGCCAGCAGCGTACTCGACAGTCTAACCGGGGAGCTGTTTTTT. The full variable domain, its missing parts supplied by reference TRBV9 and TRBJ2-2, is DSGVTQTPKHLITATGQRVTLRCSPRSGDLSVYWYQQSLDQGLQFLIQYYNGEERAKGNILERFSAQQFPDLHSELNLSSLELGDSALYFCASSVLDSLTGELFFGEGSRLTVL.

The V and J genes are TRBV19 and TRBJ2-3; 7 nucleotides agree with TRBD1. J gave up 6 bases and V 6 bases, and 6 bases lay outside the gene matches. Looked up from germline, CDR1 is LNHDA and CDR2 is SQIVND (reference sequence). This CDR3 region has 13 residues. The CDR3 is CASRGRGTDTQYF. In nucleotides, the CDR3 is TGTGCCAGTAGGGGCAGGGGGACGGATACGCAGTATTTT. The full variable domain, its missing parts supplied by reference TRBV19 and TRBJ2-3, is DGGITQSPKYLFRKEGQNVTLSCEQNLNHDAMYWYRQDPGQGLRLIYYSQIVNDFQKGDIAEGYSVSREKKESFPLTVTSAQKNPTAFYLCASRGRGTDTQYFGPGTRLTVL.

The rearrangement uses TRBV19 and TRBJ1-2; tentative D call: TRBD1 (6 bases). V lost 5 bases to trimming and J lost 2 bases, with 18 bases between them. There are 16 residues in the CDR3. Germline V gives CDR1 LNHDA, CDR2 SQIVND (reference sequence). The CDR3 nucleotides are TGTGCCAGTAGTTCTTCTCCGGGACACTCCAACTATGGCTACACCTTC. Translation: CASSSSPGHSNYGYTF.

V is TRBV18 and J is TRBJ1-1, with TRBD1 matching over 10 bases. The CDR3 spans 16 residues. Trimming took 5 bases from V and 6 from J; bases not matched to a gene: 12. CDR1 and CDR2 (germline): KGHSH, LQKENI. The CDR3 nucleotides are TGTGCCAGCTCAGAAGACAGGGGGCTGGTTGACCCTGAAGCTTTCTTT. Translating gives CASSEDRGLVDPEAFF.

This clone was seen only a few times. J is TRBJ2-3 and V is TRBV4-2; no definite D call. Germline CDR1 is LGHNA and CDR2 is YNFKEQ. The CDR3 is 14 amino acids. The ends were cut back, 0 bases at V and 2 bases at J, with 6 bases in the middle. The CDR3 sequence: CASSQDISTDTQYF. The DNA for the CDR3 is TGTGCCAGCAGCCAAGATATCTCCACAGATACGCAGTATTTT.

The CDR3 coding sequence is TGTGCCAGCAGCTTAGACAGGGGAGTCGATCAGCCCCAGCATTTT. Translated: CASSLDRGVDQPQHF. V gene TRBV7-8 combines with J gene TRBJ1-5, with 7 bases aligning to TRBD1. CDR3 length: 15 amino acids. Germline CDR1 is SGHVS and CDR2 is FQNEAQ. V shed 1 base and J 5 bases; nucleotides not matched to a gene: 5.

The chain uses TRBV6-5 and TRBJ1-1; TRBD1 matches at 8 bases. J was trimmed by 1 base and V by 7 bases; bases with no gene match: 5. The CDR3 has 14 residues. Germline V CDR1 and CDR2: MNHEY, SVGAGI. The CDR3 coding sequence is TGTGCCAGCATCTCAGGGGGCTGGAACACTGAAGCTTTCTTT. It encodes CASISGGWNTEAFF.

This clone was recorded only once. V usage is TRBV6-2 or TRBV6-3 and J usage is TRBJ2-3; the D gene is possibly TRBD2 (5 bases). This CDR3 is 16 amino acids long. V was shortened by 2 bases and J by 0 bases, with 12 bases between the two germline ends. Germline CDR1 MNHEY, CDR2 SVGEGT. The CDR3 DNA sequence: TGTGCCAGCAGTTACGGGCCTAGCTCTAGCACAGATACGCAGTATTTT. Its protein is CASSYGPSSSTDTQYF.

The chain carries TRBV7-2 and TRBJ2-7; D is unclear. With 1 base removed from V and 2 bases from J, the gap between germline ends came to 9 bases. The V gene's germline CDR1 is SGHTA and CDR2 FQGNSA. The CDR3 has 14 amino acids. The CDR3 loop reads CASSLDTRAYEQYF. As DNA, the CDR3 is TGTGCCAGCAGCTTAGACACTCGGGCCTACGAGCAGTACTTC.

The CDR3, as DNA: TGTGCCAGCAGTCCCTCAGGGGAGACCCAGTACTTC. Translating gives CASSPSGETQYF. The gene calls are TRBV6-5 and TRBJ2-5, with a weak D call TRBD1 (5 bases). The CDR3 runs 12 residues. V was clipped by 5 bases and J by 5 bases, with 9 bases between them. Germline V CDR1 and CDR2: MNHEY, SVGAGI.

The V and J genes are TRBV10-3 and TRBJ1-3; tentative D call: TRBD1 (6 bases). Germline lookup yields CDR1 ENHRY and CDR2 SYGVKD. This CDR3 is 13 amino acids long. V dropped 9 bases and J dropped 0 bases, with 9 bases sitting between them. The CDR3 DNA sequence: TGTGCCATAGGACAGTCCTCTGGAAACACCATATATTTT. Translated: CAIGQSSGNTIYF.

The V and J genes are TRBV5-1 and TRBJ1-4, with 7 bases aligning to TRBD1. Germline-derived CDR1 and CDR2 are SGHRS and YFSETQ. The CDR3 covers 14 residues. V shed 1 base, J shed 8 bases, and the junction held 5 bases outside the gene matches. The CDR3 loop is CASSLRTGHEKLFF. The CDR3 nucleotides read TGCGCCAGCAGCTTGAGGACAGGACACGAAAAACTGTTTTTT.